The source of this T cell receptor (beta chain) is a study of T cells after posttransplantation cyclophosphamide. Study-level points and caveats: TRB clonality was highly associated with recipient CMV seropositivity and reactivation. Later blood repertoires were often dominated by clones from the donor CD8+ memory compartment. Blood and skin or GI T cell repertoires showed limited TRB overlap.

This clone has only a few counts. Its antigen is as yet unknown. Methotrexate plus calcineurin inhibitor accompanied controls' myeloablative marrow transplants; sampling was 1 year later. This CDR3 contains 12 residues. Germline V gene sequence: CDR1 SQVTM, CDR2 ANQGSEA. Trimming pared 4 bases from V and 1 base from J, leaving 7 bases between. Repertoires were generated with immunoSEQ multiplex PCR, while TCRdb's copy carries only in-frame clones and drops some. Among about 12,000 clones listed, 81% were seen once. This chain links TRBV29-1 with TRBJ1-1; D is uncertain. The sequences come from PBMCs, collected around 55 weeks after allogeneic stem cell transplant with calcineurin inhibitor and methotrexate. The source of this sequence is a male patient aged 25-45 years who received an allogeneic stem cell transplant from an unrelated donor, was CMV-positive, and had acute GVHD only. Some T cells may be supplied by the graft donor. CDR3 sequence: CSVGASNTEAFF. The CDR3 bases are TGCAGCGTTGGGGCATCGAACACTGAAGCTTTCTTT.